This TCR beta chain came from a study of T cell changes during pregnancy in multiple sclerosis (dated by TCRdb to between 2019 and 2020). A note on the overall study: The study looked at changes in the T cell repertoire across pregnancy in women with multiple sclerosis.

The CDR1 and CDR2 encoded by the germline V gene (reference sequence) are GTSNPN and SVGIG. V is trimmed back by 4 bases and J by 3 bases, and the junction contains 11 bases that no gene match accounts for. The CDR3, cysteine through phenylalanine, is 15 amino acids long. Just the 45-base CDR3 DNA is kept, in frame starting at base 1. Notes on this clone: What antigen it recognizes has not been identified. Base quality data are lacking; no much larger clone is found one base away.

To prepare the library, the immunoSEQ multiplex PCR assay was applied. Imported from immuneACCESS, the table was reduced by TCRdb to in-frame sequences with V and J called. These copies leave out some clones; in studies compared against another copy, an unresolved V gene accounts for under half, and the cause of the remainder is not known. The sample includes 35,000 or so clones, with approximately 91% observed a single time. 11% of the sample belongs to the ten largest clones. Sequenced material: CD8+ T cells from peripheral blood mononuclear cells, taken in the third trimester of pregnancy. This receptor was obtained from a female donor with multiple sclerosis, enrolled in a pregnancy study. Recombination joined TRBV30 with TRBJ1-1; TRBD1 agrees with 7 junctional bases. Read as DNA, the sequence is TGTGCCTGGAACGACAGGGTTCGGTGGGACACTGAAGCTTTCTTT. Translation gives CAWNDRVRWDTEAFF. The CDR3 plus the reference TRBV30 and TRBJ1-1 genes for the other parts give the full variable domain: SQTIHQWPATLVQPVGSPLSLECTVEGTSNPNLYWYRQAAGRGLQLLFYSVGIGQISSEVPQNLSASRPQDRQFILSSKKLLLSDSGFYLCAWNDRVRWDTEAFFGQGTRLTVV.